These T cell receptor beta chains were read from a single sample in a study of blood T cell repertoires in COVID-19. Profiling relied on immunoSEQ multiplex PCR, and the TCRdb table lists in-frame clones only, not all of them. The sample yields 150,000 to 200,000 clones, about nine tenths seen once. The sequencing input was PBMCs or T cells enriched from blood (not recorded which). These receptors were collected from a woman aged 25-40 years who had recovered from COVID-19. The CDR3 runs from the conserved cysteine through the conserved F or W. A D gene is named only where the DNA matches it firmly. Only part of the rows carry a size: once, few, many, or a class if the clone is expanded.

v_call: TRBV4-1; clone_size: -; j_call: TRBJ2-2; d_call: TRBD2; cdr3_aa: CASSQSGGVTGELFF; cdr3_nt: TGCGCCAGCAGCCAAAGCGGGGGTGTCACCGGGGAGCTGTTTTTT
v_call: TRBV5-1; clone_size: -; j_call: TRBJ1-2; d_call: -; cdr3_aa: CASSLEGASSSGYTF; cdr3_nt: TGCGCCAGCAGCTTGGAAGGAGCTTCCAGCTCTGGCTACACCTTC
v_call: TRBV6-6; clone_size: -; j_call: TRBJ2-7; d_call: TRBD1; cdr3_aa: CASSQRQGPYEQYF; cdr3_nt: TGTGCCAGCAGTCAAAGACAGGGCCCCTACGAGCAGTACTTC
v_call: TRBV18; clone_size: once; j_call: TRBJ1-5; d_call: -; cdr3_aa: CASSRDTISNQPQHF; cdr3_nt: TGTGCCAGCTCTCGCGACACGATCAGCAATCAGCCCCAGCATTTT
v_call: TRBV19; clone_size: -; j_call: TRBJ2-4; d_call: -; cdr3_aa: CASSPQGKNIQYF; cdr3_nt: TGTGCCAGTAGTCCCCAGGGCAAAAACATTCAGTACTTC
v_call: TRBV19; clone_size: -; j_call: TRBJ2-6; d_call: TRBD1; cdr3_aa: CASSISGTGQTGANVLTF; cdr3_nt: TGTGCCAGTAGTATCTCAGGGACAGGGCAGACTGGGGCCAACGTCCTGACTTTC
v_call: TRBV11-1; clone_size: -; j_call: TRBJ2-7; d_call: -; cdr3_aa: CASSQGNREGSYEQYF; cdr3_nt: TGTGCCAGCAGTCAAGGAAACAGGGAGGGGTCCTACGAGCAGTACTTC
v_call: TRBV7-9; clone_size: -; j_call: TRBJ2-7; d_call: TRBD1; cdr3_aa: CASSGTGGIYEQYF; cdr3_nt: TGTGCCAGCAGCGGGACAGGGGGGATCTACGAGCAGTACTTC
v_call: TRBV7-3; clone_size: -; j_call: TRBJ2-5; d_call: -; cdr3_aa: CASSLYGLAGQETQYF; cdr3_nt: TGTGCCAGCAGCTTATACGGCTTGGCGGGGCAAGAGACCCAGTACTTC
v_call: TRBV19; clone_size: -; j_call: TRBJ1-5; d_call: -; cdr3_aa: CASTSRRSNQPQHF; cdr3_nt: TGTGCCAGTACCTCCCGGCGGAGCAATCAGCCCCAGCATTTT
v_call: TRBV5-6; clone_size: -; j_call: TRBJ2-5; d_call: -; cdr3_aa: CASSSGQSDWGQETQYF; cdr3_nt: TGTGCCAGCAGCTCGGGACAATCAGATTGGGGCCAAGAGACCCAGTACTTC
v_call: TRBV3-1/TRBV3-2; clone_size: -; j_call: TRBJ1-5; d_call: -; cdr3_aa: CASSQEAGSSQPQHF; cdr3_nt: TGTGCCAGCAGCCAAGAGGCGGGGTCTAGTCAGCCCCAGCATTTT
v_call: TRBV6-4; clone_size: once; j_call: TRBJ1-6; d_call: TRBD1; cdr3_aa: CASSRTGGRPDSPLHF; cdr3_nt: TGTGCCAGCAGCCGGACAGGGGGACGCCCAGATTCACCCCTCCACTTT
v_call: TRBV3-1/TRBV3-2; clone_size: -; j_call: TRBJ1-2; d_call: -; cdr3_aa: CASNRGVGGRQLGYTF; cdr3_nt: TGTGCCAGCAACCGCGGGGTAGGCGGTCGGCAACTTGGCTACACCTTC
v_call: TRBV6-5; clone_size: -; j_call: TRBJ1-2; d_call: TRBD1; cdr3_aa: CASRRQGGPWDGYTF; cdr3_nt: TGTGCCAGCAGAAGACAGGGTGGCCCATGGGATGGCTACACCTTC
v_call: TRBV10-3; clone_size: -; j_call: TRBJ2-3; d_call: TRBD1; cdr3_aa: CAISDWAGQGGTQYF; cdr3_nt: TGTGCCATCAGTGATTGGGCCGGACAGGGAGGTACGCAGTATTTT
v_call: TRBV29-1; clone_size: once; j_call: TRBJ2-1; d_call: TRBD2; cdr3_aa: CSLGLGRGNEQFF; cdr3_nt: TGCAGCCTGGGACTAGGGCGTGGGAATGAGCAGTTCTTC
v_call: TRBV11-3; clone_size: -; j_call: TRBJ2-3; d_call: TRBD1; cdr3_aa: CASSLGTVSTDTQYF; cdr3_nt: TGTGCCAGCAGCTTGGGGACAGTTAGCACAGATACGCAGTATTTT
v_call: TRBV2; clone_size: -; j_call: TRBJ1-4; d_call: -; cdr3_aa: CASSANRPRGEKLFF; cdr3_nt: TGTGCCAGCAGTGCTAATCGACCCCGGGGTGAAAAACTGTTTTTT
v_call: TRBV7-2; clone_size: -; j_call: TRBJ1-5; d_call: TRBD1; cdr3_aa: CASSPKTGWDQPQHF; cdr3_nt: TGTGCCAGCAGCCCAAAGACAGGGTGGGATCAGCCCCAGCATTTT
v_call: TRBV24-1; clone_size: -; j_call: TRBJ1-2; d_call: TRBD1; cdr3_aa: CATSDSKVGTGLSYTF; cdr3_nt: TGTGCCACCAGTGATTCAAAAGTCGGGACAGGTCTCTCCTACACCTTC
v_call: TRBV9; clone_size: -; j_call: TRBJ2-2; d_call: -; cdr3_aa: CASSVQGRGTGELFF; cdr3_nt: TGTGCCAGCAGCGTACAGGGTAGGGGCACCGGGGAGCTGTTTTTT
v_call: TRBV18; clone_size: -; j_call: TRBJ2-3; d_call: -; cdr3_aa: CASSPLSSGTSTDTQYF; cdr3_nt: TGTGCCAGCTCACCGCTTTCGAGCGGTACTAGCACAGATACGCAGTATTTT
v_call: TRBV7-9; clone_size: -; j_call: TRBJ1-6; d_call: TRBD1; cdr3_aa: CASSSDRDLYNSPLHF; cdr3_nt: TGTGCCAGCAGCTCCGACAGGGACCTATATAATTCACCCCTCCACTTT
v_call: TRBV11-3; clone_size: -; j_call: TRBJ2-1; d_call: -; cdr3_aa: CASSPLVVSYNEQFF; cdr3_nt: TGTGCCAGCAGCCCACTCGTGGTGTCCTACAATGAGCAGTTCTTC
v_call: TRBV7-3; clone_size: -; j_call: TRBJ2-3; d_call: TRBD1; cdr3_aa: CASSLGTASTDTQYF; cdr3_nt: TGTGCCAGCAGCTTGGGGACAGCTAGCACAGATACGCAGTATTTT
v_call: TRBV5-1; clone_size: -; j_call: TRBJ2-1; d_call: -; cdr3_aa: CASKSGEKFNEQFF; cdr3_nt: TGCGCCAGCAAGTCAGGGGAAAAATTCAATGAGCAGTTCTTC
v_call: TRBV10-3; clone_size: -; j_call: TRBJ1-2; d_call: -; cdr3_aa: CAISQDSPRGYGYTF; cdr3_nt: TGTGCCATCAGCCAGGACAGCCCTAGGGGCTATGGCTACACCTTC
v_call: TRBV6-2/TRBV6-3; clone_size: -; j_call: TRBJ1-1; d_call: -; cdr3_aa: CASSYLRGGNTEAFF; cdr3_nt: TGTGCCAGCAGTTATCTTAGGGGGGGGAACACTGAAGCTTTCTTT
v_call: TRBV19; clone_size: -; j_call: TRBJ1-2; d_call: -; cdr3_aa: CASSITGHYGYTF; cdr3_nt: TGTGCCAGTAGTATTACAGGGCACTATGGCTACACCTTC
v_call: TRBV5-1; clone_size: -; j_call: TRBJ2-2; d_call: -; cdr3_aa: CASSLVERDTGELFF; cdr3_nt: TGCGCCAGCAGCTTGGTCGAGCGAGACACCGGGGAGCTGTTTTTT
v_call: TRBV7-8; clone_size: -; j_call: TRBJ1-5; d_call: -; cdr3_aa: CASSLDRGNQPQHF; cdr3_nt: TGTGCCAGCAGCTTAGACAGGGGCAATCAGCCCCAGCATTTT
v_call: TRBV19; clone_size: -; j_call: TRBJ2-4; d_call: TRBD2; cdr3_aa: CASSVLAGGRNIQYF; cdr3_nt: TGTGCCAGTAGCGTTCTAGCGGGGGGTCGAAACATTCAGTACTTC
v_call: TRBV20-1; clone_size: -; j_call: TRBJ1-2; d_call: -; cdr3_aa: CSASTLYGYTF; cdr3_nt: TGCAGTGCCAGTACCCTATATGGCTACACCTTC